This entry describes one T cell receptor (beta chain). Which antigen it targets is not known. Base qualities are not at hand, and no much larger clone is one base apart. TCRbeta CDR3 regions were amplified from genomic DNA by means of the immunoSEQ Assay, a bias-controlled multiplex PCR. As for how the authors treated the data: The number of nucleated cells in each sample was estimated from the amplification of reference gene primers within the assay. To quantify the absolute abundance of each unique TCRbeta CDR3 rearrangement, sequence reads were collapsed and filtered. For each sample, productive Simpson clonality was calculated as the square root of Simpson's diversity index over productive rearrangements. As stored in TCRdb, this immuneACCESS dataset retains in-frame rearrangements with V and J assigned. A fraction of the clones does not appear; measured against another copy, unresolved V genes explain less than half of the discrepancy, and the remainder lacks a known reason. V, J and clone size reflect that table, while D and trimming were determined from the DNA. The sample table contains fewer than 350,000 clones; only one count was recorded for 80% to 90% of them. More than 2% of the sample lies in the top ten.

The sample is drawn from a study of blood T cell repertoires in COVID-19 (dated by TCRdb to between 2020 and 2021). Study-wide context: Collaborator samples came from the United States, Italy and Spain and covered acute and convalescent phases of COVID-19. The repertoires were released in a freely available public database meant as a resource for research on the immune response to SARS-CoV-2. The prospective study material was composed of cDNA or gDNA derived from T cells, B-cell-depleted T cells, or PBMCs. Nearly every sample came with metadata listing a de-identified subject ID, COVID-19 status, age in years and sex. The dataset comprised deeply sampled blood TCRbeta repertoires from subjects exposed to, actively infected with, or recovered from COVID-19. The samples were drawn from two sources: the first 160 participants of the ongoing ImmuneRACE study, and 1,000 to 1,500 subjects contributed by 6 global collaborators. Where available, HLA class I and class II types were taken from metadata supplied by the sample provider and were not determined by assay-based typing.

Broad study findings and their caveats: The quantity of clinical and demographic metadata differed by source and by participant and was supplied without curation.

Counted from cysteine to phenylalanine, this CDR3 has 15 amino acids. The kept DNA is CDR3 alone, 45 bases in frame from the first base. V ends up 1 base short and J 5 bases short, with an unmatched junction base count of 5. CDR1 SGHRS and CDR2 YFSETQ were looked up in the germline V gene. Participants in the prospective study were aged about 18 to 89 years, lived in about two dozen United States geographic areas, and enrolled through a virtual design. To assign participants to cohorts, the prospective study relied on clinical history that participants themselves reported in a screening survey and a study questionnaire. Recovered participants in ImmuneRACE Cohort 3 were defined as having two consecutive negative NP/OP PCR tests, clearance from a healthcare professional, or resolution of symptoms. In the prospective study, mobile phlebotomists collected whole blood, serum and a nasopharyngeal or oropharyngeal swab from each participant. Participants in the prospective study had the option to provide additional blood draws and questionnaires over an approximately 2-month period. Before DNA extraction, blood samples from the prospective study were shipped at room temperature or frozen.

This sequence originates from a man aged 30 to 45 who had recovered from COVID-19. Here the chain combines TRBV5-1 and TRBJ2-2, with 7 middle bases fitting TRBD2. Sequenced: PBMCs or T cells enriched from blood (not recorded which). The CDR3 region: CASSLSVGGTGELFF. DNA sequence: TGCGCCAGCAGCTTGTCTGTGGGGGGGACCGGGGAGCTGTTTTTT.